This TCR beta chain was retrieved from a study of cytomegalovirus exposure and HLA in healthy donors. Study conclusions and caveats: An analysis was carried out later, and it reportedly showed fewer N-insertions in an Asian-associated ancestry cluster than the approximately 660-donor mean. A missense variant in DCLRE1C was later tied to TCR beta V- and J-gene trimming. It was around 160 TCR beta chains that were listed as cytomegalovirus-associated. Donors were assumed by presence/absence analyses to have roughly uniform sequencing depth.

As for this clone: Its specificity is not known.

Germline assignment: CDR1 MNHEY and CDR2 SVGAGI. The CDR3 has 13 residues. V was cut by 5 bases and J by 0 bases, with 7 bases left in between. PCR used 60 Vbeta primers and 13 Jbeta primers. Sequencing was performed with immunoSEQ multiplex PCR; in TCRdb, only in-frame clones are kept and a portion is missing. This repertoire shows about 190,000 clones, roughly 82% found once; its top ten account for 2.6%. V usage is TRBV6-5 and J usage is TRBJ1-2, with D unresolved. Material for sequencing was PBMCs. The receptor comes from a woman aged 45-65 years in good health and CMV-seropositive. The CDR3 region is CASSETANYGYTF. The CDR3 DNA is TGTGCCAGCAGTGAAACAGCTAACTATGGCTACACCTTC.